The following is a TCR beta chain sequence with its context. Germline V gene data show CDR1 as SNHLY and CDR2 as FYNNEI. The CDR3 contains 15 residues. Trimming pared 8 bases from V and 4 bases from J, leaving 17 bases between. This specimen comes from a study of identical twins. TCRdb independently ran MiXCR on the 5' RACE reads; one entry per CDR3 protein. Counted here are hundreds of thousands of distinct CDR3 sequences, 21% occurring once; the ten biggest clones make up 4.3%. This sample also belongs to another study, concerning T cells expressing NK-cell markers. That report notes: Only alpha-beta TCR T cells were sorted in several experiments, using an anti-gamma-delta TCR antibody. Expanded NKG2C+ T cell clones were not confirmed as HCMV-specific.

The chain links TRBV2 to TRBJ2-2, with D possibly TRBD2 on 6 matching bases. Sequencing was done on a sample of PBMCs. The TCR originated in a woman aged 18-35 years in good health. CDR3 DNA: TGTGCCAGCCTGCGGGAACTCTCGGGCACCGGGGAGCTGTTTTTT. Translating it yields CASLRELSGTGELFF. The variable domain in full, completed from reference TRBV2 and TRBJ2-2, reads EPEVTQTPSHQVTQMGQEVILRCVPISNHLYFYWYRQILGQKVEFLVSFYNNEISEKSEIFDDQFSVERPDGSNFTLKIRSTKLEDSAMYFCASLRELSGTGELFFGEGSRLTVL.